This passage covers 15 T cell receptor beta chains from one sample sequenced in a study of shared clonotypes between healthy human individuals. The assay was immunoSEQ multiplex PCR, and TCRdb's table has in-frame clones only and misses some. The data contain 2,500,000 or so clones, around 92% of them singletons. Sequencing was done on a sample of naive CD4+ T cells from PBMCs. Documented subset: CD45RA+ positively selected. The source is a man aged 18 to 30 in good health. Some clones in this sample may be carry-over from other donors' samples.

The J gene is TRBJ1-2, the V gene TRBV2; D gene uncertain. V lost 3 bases and J 5 bases, leaving 13 bases between the germline ends. The CDR3 loop spans 14 amino acids. Germline values: CDR1 SNHLY, CDR2 FYNNEI. The CDR3 loop is CASSDMTTGYGYTF. CDR3 sequence (DNA): TGTGCCAGCAGTGACATGACAACGGGTTATGGCTACACCTTC.

The V gene is TRBV7-3, the J gene TRBJ1-4; D ambiguous. The ends were cut back, 3 bases at V and 0 bases at J, with 8 bases in the middle. The germline V gene has CDR1 SGHTA and CDR2 FQGTGA. This CDR3 region has 15 residues. The CDR3 DNA is TGTGCCAGCAGCTTTCTGCAGGCAACTAATGAAAAACTGTTTTTT. This codes for CASSFLQATNEKLFF.

V gene TRBV27 combines with J gene TRBJ1-2; 9 nucleotides line up with TRBD1. With 6 bases clipped from V and 2 bases from J, the junction kept 4 bases outside the gene matches. The germline gives CDR1 MNHEY, CDR2 SMNVEV (reference sequence). CDR3 length equals 14 residues. The CDR3 here is CASRYGQGNYGYTF. The CDR3 DNA reads as TGTGCCAGCAGATACGGACAGGGGAACTATGGCTACACCTTC.

The chain uses TRBV6-5 and TRBJ2-1, with 8 bases fitting TRBD2. The germline V gene encodes CDR1 MNHEY and CDR2 SVGAGI. The V segment lost 5 bases and the J segment 8 bases; nucleotides outside the gene matches: 11. The CDR3 sequence is 15 residues long. The CDR3 spells CASSARIAGLHEQFF. DNA of the CDR3: TGTGCCAGCAGTGCCCGGATAGCGGGGCTCCATGAGCAGTTCTTC.

This sequence joins TRBV9 and TRBJ2-5; a possible D gene is TRBD2 (6 bases). The V end lost 7 bases, the J end lost 2 bases, and 15 bases lay between the germline ends. This CDR3 has 14 amino acids. Germline V lookup: CDR1 SGDLS, CDR2 YYNGEE. The CDR3 loop is CASQSVGGQETQYF. Here the CDR3 DNA reads TGTGCCAGCCAGTCGGTTGGGGGGCAAGAGACCCAGTACTTC.

This chain links TRBV12-5 with TRBJ2-5, with a tentative D call TRBD2 (6 bases). The CDR3 contains 13 residues. The V gene's germline CDR1 is LGHNT and CDR2 FRNRAP. V was cut by 4 bases and J by 3 bases, with 9 bases left in between. CDR3 loop: CASGSGGEETQYF. As DNA, the CDR3 is TGTGCTAGTGGTTCAGGAGGGGAAGAGACCCAGTACTTC.

The genes are TRBV7-3 and TRBJ1-1, with TRBD1 matching 7 bases. Per the germline V gene, CDR1 is SGHTA and CDR2 is FQGTGA. The CDR3 runs to 15 residues. The ends lost 5 bases at V and 0 bases at J; junction bases unmatched: 6. The CDR3 DNA reads TGTGCCAGCAGCCCGCAAACAGGGGTGAACACTGAAGCTTTCTTT. Encoded protein: CASSPQTGVNTEAFF.

The chain couples TRBV5-1 to TRBJ2-1, with D maybe TRBD1 (5 bases). The CDR3 sequence is 15 residues long. V gave up 6 bases and J gave up 0 bases, with 13 bases separating them. Germline-derived CDR1 and CDR2 are SGHRS and YFSETQ. CDR3 in amino acids: CASTSQTVSYNEQFF. The CDR3 coding sequence is TGCGCCAGCACTTCTCAGACAGTCTCCTACAATGAGCAGTTCTTC.

Points on this clone: This specimen includes other DNA sequences encoding the same CDR3. The V and J genes are TRBV4-1 and TRBJ2-5, with 11 bases aligning to TRBD2. Germline trimming cut 3 bases from V and 3 bases from J; bases unmatched to any gene: 6. Per the germline V gene, CDR1 is MGHRA and CDR2 is YSYEKL. This CDR3 contains 16 residues. The CDR3 spells CASSQVGTSGKETQYF. As DNA, the CDR3 is TGCGCCAGCAGCCAGGTGGGGACTAGCGGTAAAGAGACCCAGTACTTC.

The chain recombines TRBV5-1 with TRBJ2-4, with 9 bases lining up with TRBD1. Germline V CDR1 and CDR2: SGHRS, YFSETQ. CDR3 size: 13 residues. V lost 5 bases, J lost 7 bases, and 4 bases stayed unmatched. The CDR3 nucleotides are TGCGCCAGCAGACCCGGGACAGGGAACATTCAGTACTTC. Its translation: CASRPGTGNIQYF. Full variable domain (missing parts from reference TRBV5-1 and TRBJ2-4): KAGVTQTPRYLIKTRGQQVTLSCSPISGHRSVSWYQQTPGQGLQFLFEYFSETQRNKGNFPGRFSGRQFSNSRSEMNVSTLELGDSALYLCASRPGTGNIQYFGAGTRLSVL.

The chain is built from TRBV19 and TRBJ1-2; 7 nucleotides match TRBD1. There are 14 residues in the CDR3. CDR1 is LNHDA and CDR2 is SQIVND in the germline V gene (reference sequence). The V gene end was trimmed by 2 bases and the J gene end by 4 bases; junction bases not matched to a gene: 4. Written as DNA, the CDR3 is TGTGCCAGTAGTATACAGGGGGTCGGCTATGGCTACACCTTC. As protein: CASSIQGVGYGYTF.

The chain links TRBV29-1 to TRBJ1-2; 8 bases align to TRBD1. V was pared by 4 bases and J by 0 bases, with 10 bases of the junction left unmatched. The CDR3 has 16 amino acids. Germline V lookup: CDR1 SQVTM, CDR2 ANQGSEA. As DNA, the CDR3 is TGCAGCGTTGTTGACCCGAGCAGGGGGCCTAACTATGGCTACACCTTC. The encoded protein is CSVVDPSRGPNYGYTF.

The chain joins TRBV5-1 to TRBJ2-7, with 7 bases identical to TRBD2. CDR1 and CDR2 (germline): SGHRS, YFSETQ. The CDR3 spans 13 residues. J gave up 4 bases and V 3 bases, and 4 bases lay outside the gene matches. DNA of the CDR3: TGCGCCAGCAGCTCCACAGCGGGATACGAGCAGTACTTC. Translated, it gives CASSSTAGYEQYF.

This clone was seen only once. This chain connects TRBV29-1 to TRBJ1-2; D uncertain. V lost 6 bases to trimming and J lost 2 bases, with 19 bases between them. This CDR3 is 15 amino acids long. Germline-derived CDR1 and CDR2 are SQVTM and ANQGSEA. As DNA, the CDR3 is TGCAGCGTCCGGGGTGCGGCGAGATCCAACTATGGCTACACCTTC. It is translated as CSVRGAARSNYGYTF.

The V and J genes are TRBV5-1 and TRBJ2-6; weak D call: TRBD1 (5 bases). Germline V gene sequence: CDR1 SGHRS, CDR2 YFSETQ. The CDR3 has 17 amino acids. The germline V and J ends were trimmed by 0 bases and 2 bases, with 12 bases remaining between them. DNA for the CDR3: TGCGCCAGCAGCTTGGGACACTTAGGGGCTGGGGCCAACGTCCTGACTTTC. Translated, it gives CASSLGHLGAGANVLTF. The full variable domain, completed using reference TRBV5-1 and TRBJ2-6, is KAGVTQTPRYLIKTRGQQVTLSCSPISGHRSVSWYQQTPGQGLQFLFEYFSETQRNKGNFPGRFSGRQFSNSRSEMNVSTLELGDSALYLCASSLGHLGAGANVLTFGAGSRLTVL.